A selection of T cell receptor beta chains follows, all from one sample in a study of cytomegalovirus exposure and HLA in healthy donors. Profiling relied on immunoSEQ multiplex PCR, and the TCRdb table lists in-frame clones only, not all of them. This sample has approximately 100,000 clones, with approximately 78% found just once. The source material was PBMCs. These receptors all stem from a man between 35 and 55 years old in good health and CMV-seronegative. The CDR3 runs from the conserved cysteine through the conserved F or W. The D gene is left open where the match is weak. Only some rows state a clone size, as once, few, many or a class for expanded clones.

>TRBV6-5|-|TRBJ2-7|TRBD2
TGTGCCAGCAGTTACTCCGGGACTAGAGGGGGCTACGAGCAGTACTTC
CASSYSGTRGGYEQYF
>TRBV10-3|-|TRBJ1-5|TRBD1
TGTGCCATCCAGCAGGGGGCGAATCAGCCCCAGCATTTT
CAIQQGANQPQHF
>TRBV15|-|TRBJ2-5|TRBD1
TGTGCCACCAGCGGAGGACAGGGGTCTTTTTTGGGAGAGACCCAGTACTTC
CATSGGQGSFLGETQYF
>TRBV6-1|-|TRBJ1-6|TRBD1
TGTGCCAGCAGTGGGGGGACAGGCAATTCACCCCTCCACTTT
CASSGGTGNSPLHF
>TRBV19|-|TRBJ1-5|TRBD1
TGTGCCAGTAGTATGAGACAGGGGAATCAGCCCCAGCATTTT
CASSMRQGNQPQHF
>TRBV7-9|once|TRBJ1-4|-
TGTGCCAGCAGCTTGTTCGGACAGAAACCGAATGAAAAACTGTTTTTT
CASSLFGQKPNEKLFF
>TRBV7-3|-|TRBJ2-3|TRBD2
TGTGCCAGCAGCTTAACGACACTAGCGGGGGGCCGGGGAACAGATACGCAGTATTTT
CASSLTTLAGGRGTDTQYF
>TRBV6-1|-|TRBJ1-5|-
TGTGCCAGCAGGCTGGGCCCGAATAGCAATCAGCCCCAGCATTTT
CASRLGPNSNQPQHF
>TRBV6-1|once|TRBJ2-2|TRBD1
TGTGCCAGCAGTGGCAGGGGGCTCACCGGGGAGCTGTTTTTT
CASSGRGLTGELFF
>TRBV6-4|few|TRBJ1-1|TRBD1
TGTGCCAGCAGCATCAACAGGGGTAACACTGAAGCTTTCTTT
CASSINRGNTEAFF
>TRBV5-4|-|TRBJ2-7|-
TGTGCCAGCAGCTTAGACCGTAGCCCCTACGAGCAGTACTTC
CASSLDRSPYEQYF
>TRBV29-1|-|TRBJ1-1|-
TGCAGCGTTGTTTTTCAGGGGGAAGCTTTCTTT
CSVVFQGEAFF
>TRBV6-1|-|TRBJ1-6|TRBD1
TGTGCCAGCAGACCCAGGGGGCTGGATAACTCACCCCTCCACTTT
CASRPRGLDNSPLHF
>TRBV5-1|-|TRBJ2-2|-
TGCGCCAGCAGCTTGTTTAGCCGTACCGGGGAGCTGTTTTTT
CASSLFSRTGELFF
>TRBV7-9|medium-sized|TRBJ2-6|TRBD1
TGTGCCAGCAGCGTAGGACAGGGCACTGGGGCCAACGTCCTGACTTTC
CASSVGQGTGANVLTF
>TRBV5-1|-|TRBJ2-3|-
TGCGCCAGCAGCACCGGACACCCCACAGATACGCAGTATTTT
CASSTGHPTDTQYF
>TRBV2|-|TRBJ2-1|TRBD1
TGTGCCAGCAGCGTAAACAGGGGGCTCGCTTACAATGAGCAGTTCTTC
CASSVNRGLAYNEQFF
>TRBV5-1|once|TRBJ1-1|-
TGCGCCAGCAGCCCGGGGGAGGGGGTGACAGCTTTCTTT
CASSPGEGVTAFF
>TRBV7-2|-|TRBJ2-7|-
TGTGCCAGCAGCCCGTCGGCGGGTTCCTACGAGCAGTACTTC
CASSPSAGSYEQYF
>TRBV5-1|once|TRBJ1-1|-
TGCGCCAGCAGCGCGGGCAGCGAGAACACTGAAGCTTTCTTT
CASSAGSENTEAFF
>TRBV15|-|TRBJ2-3|TRBD2
TGTGCCACCAGCTCCGGGGGGGGGCCAGATACGCAGTATTTT
CATSSGGGPDTQYF
>TRBV19|once|TRBJ1-5|-
TGTGCCAGTAAACTAGACAGGAATCGTAATCAGCCCCAGCATTTT
CASKLDRNRNQPQHF
>TRBV27|-|TRBJ1-4|TRBD1
TGTGCCAGCAGATATGCAGACAGGGCGAATGAAAAACTGTTTTTT
CASRYADRANEKLFF
>TRBV5-1|once|TRBJ2-5|-
TGCGCCAGCAGCTTGTTCGGTATTCAAGAGACCCAGTACTTC
CASSLFGIQETQYF
>TRBV5-1|-|TRBJ1-1|-
TGCGCCAGCAGCTTTGCGGGTGAGAACACTGAAGCTTTCTTT
CASSFAGENTEAFF
>TRBV6-1|once|TRBJ2-1|-
TGTGCCAGCAGTGTAGGGCCTTCAGGGGAGCAGTTCTTC
CASSVGPSGEQFF
>TRBV18|-|TRBJ1-6|TRBD1
TGTGCCAGCTCACAACAGGGGGACTATAATTCACCCCTCCACTTT
CASSQQGDYNSPLHF
>TRBV7-6|-|TRBJ1-5|-
TGTGCCAGCAGCTTAAACAGGGCCCCCAATCAGCCCCAGCATTTT
CASSLNRAPNQPQHF
>TRBV7-9|few|TRBJ1-1|TRBD1
TGTGCCAGCAGACCCAAGGACAGGGCTGAAGCTTTCTTT
CASRPKDRAEAFF
>TRBV7-8|-|TRBJ2-7|-
TGTGCCAGCAGCTTAGAAGGGAGCTCCTACGAGCAGTACTTC
CASSLEGSSYEQYF
>TRBV2|-|TRBJ1-4|-
TGTGCCAGCATGAGATTTGAAAAACTGTTTTTT
CASMRFEKLFF
>TRBV30|-|TRBJ2-2|-
TGTGCCTGGTCGTCGGGCACCGGGGAGCTGTTTTTT
CAWSSGTGELFF
>TRBV6-1|-|TRBJ2-7|TRBD2
TGTGCCAGCAGTGTGGGCGGGGGACAGTACTTC
CASSVGGGQYF
>TRBV6-1|-|TRBJ1-1|-
TGTGCCAGCAGTGAAGCTGGAGACAGGTACGCTTTCTTT
CASSEAGDRYAFF
>TRBV5-4|-|TRBJ2-5|-
TGTGCCAGCAGCTCCTGGGCCACGGGAATGGAGACCCAGTACTTC
CASSSWATGMETQYF
>TRBV28|-|TRBJ2-5|TRBD1
TGTGCCAGCAGTCAAACAGGGGGCGGTGAGACCCAGTACTTC
CASSQTGGGETQYF
>TRBV18|-|TRBJ1-1|TRBD1
TGTGCCAGCTCACCAGGGACAGGGGGCACTGAAGCTTTCTTT
CASSPGTGGTEAFF
>TRBV10-3|once|TRBJ1-1|-
TGTGCCATCAGTGACCAGGGACAGAACACTGAAGCTTTCTTT
CAISDQGQNTEAFF
>TRBV7-7|-|TRBJ1-5|TRBD1
TGTGCCAGCAGCGTGGGACAGGGGAAGCCCCAGCATTTT
CASSVGQGKPQHF
>TRBV5-4|-|TRBJ2-7|TRBD1
TGTGCCAGCAGCTCCCGGGACAGGGCCCCCTACGAGCAGTACTTC
CASSSRDRAPYEQYF
>TRBV14|-|TRBJ1-6|-
TGTGCCAGCAGCCAAGAAGTAACAAATTCACCCCTCCACTTT
CASSQEVTNSPLHF
>TRBV5-4|-|TRBJ2-5|TRBD2
TGTGCCAGCAGCCTACTCAGGACTAGCGGGGGACAAGAGACCCAGTACTTC
CASSLLRTSGGQETQYF
>TRBV5-5|few|TRBJ1-1|-
TGTGCCAGCAGCTTGGCGGAGGGGACTGAAGCTTTCTTT
CASSLAEGTEAFF
>TRBV11-2|-|TRBJ2-1|TRBD1
TGTGCCAGCAGCACTACCGGGACAGGGAATGAGCAGTTCTTC
CASSTTGTGNEQFF
>TRBV19|-|TRBJ1-5|-
TGTGCCAGTAGTATAGGGAGGGAAATCCGGCCCCAGCATTTT
CASSIGREIRPQHF
>TRBV4-1|few|TRBJ2-2|-
TGCGCCAGCAGCCAAGATAATGGCAGGGGGGAGCTGTTTTTT
CASSQDNGRGELFF
>TRBV11-2|few|TRBJ1-2|TRBD1
TGTGCCAGCAGCTTAGGGCAGGGGGAGAACTATGGCTACACCTTC
CASSLGQGENYGYTF